The clone carrying this TCR beta chain appeared a single time. The data are from a study of blood T cell repertoires in COVID-19. Study in general: From T cells, B-cell-depleted T cells, or PBMCs came the material, which was cDNA or gDNA.

Per the study methods: It was from reference gene primer amplification that nucleated cell counts were estimated. Only in-frame clones appear in the TCRdb table, and some are missing; sequencing was by immunoSEQ multiplex PCR. That table is the source of V, J and clone size, and D and trimming were worked out from the DNA. Of about 230,000 clones detected, under 90% appear once; the ten largest clones hold roughly 4%. J gave up 4 bases and V 3 bases, and 2 bases lay outside the gene matches. The germline CDR1 and CDR2 sequences are SEHNR and FQNEAQ (reference sequence). The CDR3 extends over 15 amino acids. The study drew participants aged about 18 to 90 years from some 24 US areas. Cohorts were assigned according to the clinical history that participants reported.

The sequenced sample consisted of PBMCs or T cells enriched from blood (not recorded which). The rearrangement joins TRBV7-9 to TRBJ1-4, with 10 bases identical to TRBD1. The TCR originated in a woman younger than 45 with acute COVID-19. The CDR3 spells CASSLGQGFNEKLFF. The CDR3 DNA is TGTGCCAGCAGCTTGGGACAGGGGTTTAATGAAAAACTGTTTTTT.